Following are 2 T cell receptor beta chains from one sample sequenced in a study of blood T cells in healthy people across ages. Sample-barcoded 5' priming and a J-beta primer mix drove a second PCR of 7 to 11 cycles. MiXCR, run by TCRdb on the 5' RACE reads, gives a single entry per CDR3 protein. The data show roughly 900,000 distinct CDR3 sequences, about 30% seen once. The sequencing sample was made of blood. The receptors here all came from a woman aged 80 or over in good health.

J is TRBJ2-5 and V is TRBV10-1, with a weak D call TRBD2 (5 bases). The germline V and J ends were trimmed by 5 bases and 5 bases, with 15 bases remaining between them. The CDR3 covers 14 residues. Germline V gene sequence: CDR1 WNHNN, CDR2 SYGVQD (reference sequence). CDR3 nucleotide sequence: TGCGCCAGCAGTCGCCCCGGGGATCAGGAGACCCAGTACTTC. Its protein is CASSRPGDQETQYF.

This clonotype was seen at least ten times. V and J are TRBV20-1 and TRBJ2-1, with a tentative D call TRBD2 (5 bases). CDR3 size: 14 residues. V lost 6 bases and J 2 bases, leaving 14 bases between the germline ends. The germline CDR1 and CDR2 sequences are DFQATT and SNEGSKA (reference sequence). CDR3 in amino acids: CSATEKGAYNEQFF. The CDR3 coding sequence is TGCAGTGCGACGGAAAAGGGAGCCTACAATGAGCAGTTCTTC.